This T cell receptor (beta chain) was observed in a study of STAT5B mutations in CD4+ large granular lymphocyte leukemia. Findings and limits, study-wide: Roughly a quarter of private leukemic clonotypes occurred rarely in other patients' non-leukemic repertoires. CD4-sorted patient repertoires seemed more clonal than healthy CD4+ repertoires. TRBV06-family usage was enriched in top patient clones (8/27) versus controls (2/35).

The CDR3 loop spans 13 amino acids. The ends lost 4 bases at V and 5 bases at J; junction bases unmatched: 2. Germline V gene data show CDR1 as SNHLY and CDR2 as FYNNEI. Sequenced by immunoSEQ multiplex PCR; TCRdb stores in-frame clones only, minus some. The sample includes over 20,000 clones, around 81% seen only once; the top ten take 0.25% to 0.35%. Worth noting for this clone: As yet, its antigen is unknown.

This receptor was identified in a human donor in good health. Sequenced input: CD4+ T cells from blood buffy coats. This rearrangement joins TRBV2 to TRBJ2-1; 7 bases align to TRBD1. The CDR3 here is CASSGDRHNEQFF. DNA for the CDR3: TGTGCCAGCAGTGGGGACAGACACAATGAGCAGTTCTTC.